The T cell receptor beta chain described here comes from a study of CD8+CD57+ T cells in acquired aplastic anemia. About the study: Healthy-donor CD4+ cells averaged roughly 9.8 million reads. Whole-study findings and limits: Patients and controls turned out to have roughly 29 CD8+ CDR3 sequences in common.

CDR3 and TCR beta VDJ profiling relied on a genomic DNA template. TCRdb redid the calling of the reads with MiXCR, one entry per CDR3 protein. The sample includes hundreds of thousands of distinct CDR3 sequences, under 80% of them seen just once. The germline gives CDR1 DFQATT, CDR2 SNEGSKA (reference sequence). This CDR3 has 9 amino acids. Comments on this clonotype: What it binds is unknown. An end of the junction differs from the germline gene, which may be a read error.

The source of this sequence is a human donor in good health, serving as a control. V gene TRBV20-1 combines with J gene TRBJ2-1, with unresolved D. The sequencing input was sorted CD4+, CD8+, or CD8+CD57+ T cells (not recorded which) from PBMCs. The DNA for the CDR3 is TGCAGTGCTGCCCCCGGGTCACTCTTC. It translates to CSAAPGSLF.